This TCR beta chain was found in a study of blood T cell repertoires in COVID-19. Study at large: Samples came from the United States, Italy and Spain, spanning acute and convalescent COVID-19.

This clone showed up just a few times. The CDR3 runs to 18 residues. The germline V gene encodes CDR1 SEHNR and CDR2 FQNEAQ (reference sequence). The junction had 16 bases not matched to a gene; V was cut back by 6 bases and J by 5 bases. The method was immunoSEQ multiplex PCR; TCRdb's version includes in-frame clones alone and lacks a portion of them. The sample has over 200,000 clones; about 85% are singletons. The sequence came from a woman older than 75 with acute or convalescent COVID-19. Sequencing used peripheral blood. V gene TRBV7-9 combines with J gene TRBJ2-7; 13 positions match TRBD2. This CDR3 is CASRAGLAGKGKLDEQYF. The CDR3, as DNA: TGTGCCAGCAGGGCGGGACTAGCGGGAAAGGGTAAGCTGGACGAGCAGTACTTC.